These T cell receptor beta chains were read from a single sample in a study of T cell responses to AZD1222 COVID-19 vaccine. Method: immunoSEQ multiplex PCR; TCRdb's copy keeps in-frame clones and lacks some. The sample contains more than 250,000 clones, approximately 95% of which appear only once. Sequencing used peripheral blood, obtained on day 0 of AZD1222 vaccination. The origin of the receptors is an adult in good health. CDR3s include the opening cysteine and the closing phenylalanine or tryptophan. D genes are given only for firm matches. Clone size is not always given. Where it is, it says once, few, many or a class for expanded clones.

TRBV12-3/TRBV12-4,TRBJ2-7,NA,NA,CASRDGALDEQYF
TRBV2,TRBJ1-3,NA,NA,CASSEDTWISGNTIYF
TRBV19,TRBJ2-3,TRBD2,NA,CASSPGTSRTDTQYF
TRBV7-4,TRBJ1-3,NA,few,CASSPQGKKWRNTIYF
TRBV7-2,TRBJ2-7,NA,NA,CASSFGGRRSYEQYF
TRBV11-2,TRBJ2-2,NA,NA,CATGRGTNTGELFF
TRBV5-5,TRBJ1-1,NA,NA,CASSFSGPPSTEAFF
TRBV7-6,TRBJ2-7,NA,NA,CASSPSYEQYF
TRBV19,TRBJ2-5,TRBD2,few,CASRSGGETQYF
TRBV6-5,TRBJ1-1,NA,NA,CASQGVRQYEAFF
TRBV2,TRBJ2-7,TRBD1,NA,CASSVYRDRGLREQYF
TRBV14,TRBJ2-2,NA,NA,CASSQGETLLNTGELFF
TRBV10-2,TRBJ2-1,TRBD1,NA,CAIGRDRAKNEQFF
TRBV3-1/TRBV3-2,TRBJ1-1,NA,NA,CASSQIRSEAFF
TRBV7-6,TRBJ2-6,TRBD2,NA,CASSRGGSGANVLTF
TRBV9,TRBJ2-1,TRBD2,NA,CASSVGSSGGGDRFF
TRBV5-1,TRBJ2-1,NA,NA,CASSPSGAPDNEQFF
TRBV16,TRBJ1-2,TRBD1,NA,CASSQSTRGLGYTF
TRBV6-5,TRBJ1-2,NA,once,CASSTYLGGGYTF
TRBV5-4,TRBJ2-7,NA,NA,CASSSGTGSSYEQYF
TRBV3-1/TRBV3-2,TRBJ2-5,NA,NA,CASSQPETQYF
TRBV18,TRBJ2-1,NA,NA,CASSPPNSNEQFF
TRBV2,TRBJ2-5,NA,NA,CASSLQGSQETQYF
TRBV6-5,TRBJ1-3,NA,once,CASRGSGTSRNTIYF
TRBV2,TRBJ2-7,TRBD2,NA,CASSKDYSSGRNEQYF
TRBV5-1,TRBJ2-3,NA,NA,CASSFWGEDTQYF
TRBV4-1,TRBJ1-2,TRBD1,NA,CASSQDQDRRVYGYTF
TRBV3-1/TRBV3-2,TRBJ2-7,NA,NA,CASSQFGGYEQYF
TRBV6-2/TRBV6-3,TRBJ2-3,TRBD1,NA,CASSRGTATDTQYF
TRBV7-2,TRBJ1-1,TRBD1,NA,CASSLFQGAEAFF
TRBV12-3/TRBV12-4,TRBJ1-5,TRBD1,NA,CASGTVSNQPQHF
TRBV23-1,TRBJ1-6,NA,NA,CASSPSGGRSPLHF
TRBV28,TRBJ1-2,NA,once,CASSFPGTTGGYTF
TRBV5-1,TRBJ1-4,NA,NA,CASSLGQGGEKLFF
TRBV7-2,TRBJ1-1,NA,NA,CASKLVPVNTEAFF
TRBV28,TRBJ1-4,TRBD1,NA,CASSFSGQGSEKLFF
TRBV11-1,TRBJ2-2,NA,NA,CASSLLGDTGELFF
TRBV7-9,TRBJ2-1,NA,NA,CASSLGLPADEQFF
TRBV19,TRBJ2-7,TRBD2,NA,CASRGEGLPYGEQYF
TRBV19,TRBJ2-1,NA,NA,CASSIPGLYNEQFF
TRBV7-9,TRBJ1-1,NA,NA,CASSLEGIMNTEAFF
TRBV5-1,TRBJ2-7,TRBD1,NA,CASSLAGQGTHEQYF
TRBV10-3,TRBJ2-7,NA,NA,CAPGHYEQYF
TRBV11-1,TRBJ2-7,NA,once,CASSLGPDSYEQYF
TRBV20-1,TRBJ2-1,TRBD1,NA,CSASTPAGGNEQFF
TRBV29-1,TRBJ1-1,NA,NA,CSASTGLNTEAFF
TRBV11-2,TRBJ2-2,TRBD2,NA,CASRSSGGTGELFF
TRBV27,TRBJ2-3,NA,NA,CASSPLDYRSTDTQYF
TRBV19,TRBJ1-2,TRBD1,NA,CAAAGQGKGYTF
TRBV27,TRBJ2-5,NA,NA,CASSLRGEERETQYF
TRBV30,TRBJ1-1,NA,few,CAWSGGGNTEAFF
TRBV28,TRBJ1-5,NA,many,CASSLVRSSNQPQHF
TRBV12-3/TRBV12-4,TRBJ2-7,NA,NA,CASSLGTYYEQYF
TRBV5-1,TRBJ2-7,NA,NA,CASSFGGHEQYF
TRBV2,TRBJ2-7,NA,NA,CASNRDTSYEQYF
TRBV15,TRBJ2-7,TRBD1,NA,CATSTGGDSEQYF
TRBV19,TRBJ2-1,TRBD2,NA,CASTSGSGVYNEQFF
TRBV7-9,TRBJ2-2,NA,NA,CASRTENTGELFF
TRBV2,TRBJ1-1,TRBD1,NA,CASSPDRGSPNTEAFF